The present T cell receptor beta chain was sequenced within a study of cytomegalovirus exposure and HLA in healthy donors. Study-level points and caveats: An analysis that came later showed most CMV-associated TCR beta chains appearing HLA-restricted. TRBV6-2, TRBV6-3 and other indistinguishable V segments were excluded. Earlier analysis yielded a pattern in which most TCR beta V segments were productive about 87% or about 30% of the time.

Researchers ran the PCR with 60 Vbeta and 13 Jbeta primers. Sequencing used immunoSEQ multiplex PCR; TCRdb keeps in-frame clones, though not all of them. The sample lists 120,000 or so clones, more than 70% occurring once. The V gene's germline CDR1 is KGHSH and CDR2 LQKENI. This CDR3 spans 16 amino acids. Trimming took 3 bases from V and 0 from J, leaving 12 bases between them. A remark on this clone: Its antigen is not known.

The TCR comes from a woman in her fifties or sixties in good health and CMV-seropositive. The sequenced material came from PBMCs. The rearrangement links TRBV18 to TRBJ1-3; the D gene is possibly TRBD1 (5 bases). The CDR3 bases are TGTGCCAGCTCACCGCAGGGCAAGAACTCTGGAAACACCATATATTTT. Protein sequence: CASSPQGKNSGNTIYF.